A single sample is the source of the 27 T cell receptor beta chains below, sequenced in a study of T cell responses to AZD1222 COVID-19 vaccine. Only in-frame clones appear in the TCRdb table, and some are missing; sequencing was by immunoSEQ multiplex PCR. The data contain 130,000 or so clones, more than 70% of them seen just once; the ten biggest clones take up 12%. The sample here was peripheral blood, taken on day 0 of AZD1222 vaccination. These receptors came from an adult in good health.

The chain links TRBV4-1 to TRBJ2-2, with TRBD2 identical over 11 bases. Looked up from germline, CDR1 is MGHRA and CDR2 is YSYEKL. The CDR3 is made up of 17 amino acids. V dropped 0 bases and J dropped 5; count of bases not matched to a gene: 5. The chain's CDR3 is CASSQEITSGGTGELFF. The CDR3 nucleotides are TGCGCCAGCAGCCAAGAAATCACTAGCGGGGGTACCGGGGAGCTGTTTTTT.

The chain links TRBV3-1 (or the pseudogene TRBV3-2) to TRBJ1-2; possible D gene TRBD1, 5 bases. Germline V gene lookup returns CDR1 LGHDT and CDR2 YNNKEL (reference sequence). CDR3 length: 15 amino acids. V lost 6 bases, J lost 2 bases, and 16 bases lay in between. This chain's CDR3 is CASSRGEGFNYGYTF. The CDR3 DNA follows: TGTGCCAGCAGTAGGGGAGAGGGATTCAACTATGGCTACACCTTC.

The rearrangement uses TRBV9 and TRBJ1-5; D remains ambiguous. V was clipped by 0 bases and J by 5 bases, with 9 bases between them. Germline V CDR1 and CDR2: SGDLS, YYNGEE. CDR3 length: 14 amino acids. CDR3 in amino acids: CASSVGSFDQPQHF. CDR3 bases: TGTGCCAGCAGCGTAGGGAGTTTCGATCAGCCCCAGCATTTT.

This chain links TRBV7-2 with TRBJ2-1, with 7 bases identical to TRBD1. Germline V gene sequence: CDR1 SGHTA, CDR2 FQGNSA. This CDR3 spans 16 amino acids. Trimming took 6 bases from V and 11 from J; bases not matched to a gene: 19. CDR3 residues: CASSPITGQPIYKQFF. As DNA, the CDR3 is TGTGCCAGCAGTCCGATAACGGGACAGCCGATATACAAGCAGTTCTTC.

CDR3: CASSQTTNTEAFF. As DNA, the CDR3 is TGTGCCAGCAGCCAAACAACGAACACTGAAGCTTTCTTT. This chain links TRBV16 with TRBJ1-1; D gene uncertain. CDR1 KGHSY and CDR2 FQNENV come from the germline V gene. Trimming stripped 2 bases from V and 1 base from J, with 5 bases between. The CDR3 has 13 residues.

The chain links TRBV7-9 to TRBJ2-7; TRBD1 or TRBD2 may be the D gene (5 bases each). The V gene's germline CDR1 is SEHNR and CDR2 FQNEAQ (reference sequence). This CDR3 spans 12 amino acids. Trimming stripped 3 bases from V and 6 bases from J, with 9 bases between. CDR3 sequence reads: CASSFGTPEQYF. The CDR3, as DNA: TGTGCCAGCAGCTTTGGGACCCCCGAGCAGTACTTC.

CDR3: CASSPGTGGFYEQYF. DNA of the CDR3: TGTGCCAGCTCACCCGGGACAGGGGGTTTCTACGAGCAGTACTTC. The genes are TRBV18 and TRBJ2-7, with 11 bases lining up with TRBD1. J gave up 3 bases and V 3 bases, and 4 bases lay outside the gene matches. CDR3 size: 15 residues. CDR1 is KGHSH and CDR2 is LQKENI in the germline V gene.

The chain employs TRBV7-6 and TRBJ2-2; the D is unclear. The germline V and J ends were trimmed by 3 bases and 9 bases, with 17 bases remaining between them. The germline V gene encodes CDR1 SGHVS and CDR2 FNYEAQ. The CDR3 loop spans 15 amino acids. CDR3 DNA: TGTGCCAGCAGCTTGATAGCCACGAGCCGACGGGAGCTGTTTTTT. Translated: CASSLIATSRRELFF.

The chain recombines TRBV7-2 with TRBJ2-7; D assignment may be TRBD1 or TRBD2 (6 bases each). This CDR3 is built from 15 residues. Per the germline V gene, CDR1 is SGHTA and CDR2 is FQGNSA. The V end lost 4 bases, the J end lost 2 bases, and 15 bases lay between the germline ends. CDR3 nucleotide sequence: TGTGCCAGCAGCTCAACGGGGGCTCTTGCCTACGAGCAGTACTTC. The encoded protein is CASSSTGALAYEQYF.

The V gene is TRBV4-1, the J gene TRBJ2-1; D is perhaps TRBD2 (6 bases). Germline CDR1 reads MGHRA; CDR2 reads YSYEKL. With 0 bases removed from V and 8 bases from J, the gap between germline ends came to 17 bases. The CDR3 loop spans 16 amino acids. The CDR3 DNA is TGCGCCAGCAGCCAAGATCCGGGACTGGAAGGGGATGAGCAGTTCTTC. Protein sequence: CASSQDPGLEGDEQFF.

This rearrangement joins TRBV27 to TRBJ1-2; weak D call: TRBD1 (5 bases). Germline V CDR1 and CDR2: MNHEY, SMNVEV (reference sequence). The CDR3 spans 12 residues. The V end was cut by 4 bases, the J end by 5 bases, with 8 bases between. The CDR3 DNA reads TGTGCCAGCAGTTCAAAGGGGTATGGCTACACCTTC. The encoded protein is CASSSKGYGYTF.

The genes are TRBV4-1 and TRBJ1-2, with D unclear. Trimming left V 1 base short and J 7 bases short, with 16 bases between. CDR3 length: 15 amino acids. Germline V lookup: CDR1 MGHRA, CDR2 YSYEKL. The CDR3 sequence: CASSQAGVPLSGYTF. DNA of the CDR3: TGCGCCAGCAGCCAAGCCGGGGTGCCCCTTTCTGGCTACACCTTC.

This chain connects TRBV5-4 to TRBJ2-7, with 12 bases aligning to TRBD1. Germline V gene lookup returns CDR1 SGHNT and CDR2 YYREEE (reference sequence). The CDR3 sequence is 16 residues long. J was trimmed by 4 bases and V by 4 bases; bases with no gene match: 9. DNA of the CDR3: TGTGCCAGCAGCCCGTCCGGGACAGGGGGCGCGTACGAGCAGTACTTC. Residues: CASSPSGTGGAYEQYF.

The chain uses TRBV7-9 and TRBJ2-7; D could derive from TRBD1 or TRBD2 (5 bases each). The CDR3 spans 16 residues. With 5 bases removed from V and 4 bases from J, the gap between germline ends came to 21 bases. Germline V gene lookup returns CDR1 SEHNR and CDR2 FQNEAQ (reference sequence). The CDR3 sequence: CASSGPGPSRGYEQYF. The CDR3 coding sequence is TGTGCCAGCAGCGGCCCGGGACCCTCCCGAGGTTACGAGCAGTACTTC.

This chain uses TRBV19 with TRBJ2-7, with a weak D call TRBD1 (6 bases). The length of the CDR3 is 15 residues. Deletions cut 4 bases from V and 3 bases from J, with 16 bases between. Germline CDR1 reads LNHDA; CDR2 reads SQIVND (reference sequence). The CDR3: CASSTQATGRYEQYF. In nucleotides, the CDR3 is TGTGCCAGTAGTACCCAAGCGACAGGCCGCTACGAGCAGTACTTC.

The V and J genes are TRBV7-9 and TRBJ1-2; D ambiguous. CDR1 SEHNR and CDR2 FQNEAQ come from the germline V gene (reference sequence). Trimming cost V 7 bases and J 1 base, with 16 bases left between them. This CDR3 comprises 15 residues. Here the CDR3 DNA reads TGTGCCAGCACCCAAACCCTCCCAGGTAACTATGGCTACACCTTC. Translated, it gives CASTQTLPGNYGYTF.

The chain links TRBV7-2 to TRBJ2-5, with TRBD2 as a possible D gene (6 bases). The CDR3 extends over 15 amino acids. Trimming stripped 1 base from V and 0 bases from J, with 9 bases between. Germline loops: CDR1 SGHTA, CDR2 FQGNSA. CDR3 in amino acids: CASSLVGGDQETQYF. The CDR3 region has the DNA TGTGCCAGCAGCTTAGTAGGCGGGGACCAAGAGACCCAGTACTTC.

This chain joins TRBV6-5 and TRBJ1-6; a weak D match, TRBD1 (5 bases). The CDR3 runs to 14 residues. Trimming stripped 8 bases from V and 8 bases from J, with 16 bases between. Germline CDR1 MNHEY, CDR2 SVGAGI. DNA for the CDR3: TGTGCCAGCTTACCGACAAGGGGTCATTCACCCCTCCACTTT. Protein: CASLPTRGHSPLHF.

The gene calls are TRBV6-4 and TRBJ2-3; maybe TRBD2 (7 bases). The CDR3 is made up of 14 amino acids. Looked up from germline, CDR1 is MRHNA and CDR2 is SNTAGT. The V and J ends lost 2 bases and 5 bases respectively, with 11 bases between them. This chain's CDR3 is CASSDGGAQDTQYF. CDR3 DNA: TGTGCCAGCAGTGACGGGGGGGCCCAAGATACGCAGTATTTT.

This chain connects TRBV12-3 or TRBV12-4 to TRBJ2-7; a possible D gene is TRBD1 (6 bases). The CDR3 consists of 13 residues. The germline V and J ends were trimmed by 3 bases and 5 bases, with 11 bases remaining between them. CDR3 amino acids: CASSFTGQHEQYF. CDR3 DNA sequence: TGTGCCAGCAGTTTTACGGGACAACACGAGCAGTACTTC.

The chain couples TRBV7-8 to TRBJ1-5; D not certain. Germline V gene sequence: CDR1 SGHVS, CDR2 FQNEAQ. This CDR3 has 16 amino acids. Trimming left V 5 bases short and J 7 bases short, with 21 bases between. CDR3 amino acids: CASSPPPLGEGQPQHF. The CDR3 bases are TGTGCCAGCAGCCCACCTCCGTTGGGCGAAGGGCAGCCCCAGCATTTT.

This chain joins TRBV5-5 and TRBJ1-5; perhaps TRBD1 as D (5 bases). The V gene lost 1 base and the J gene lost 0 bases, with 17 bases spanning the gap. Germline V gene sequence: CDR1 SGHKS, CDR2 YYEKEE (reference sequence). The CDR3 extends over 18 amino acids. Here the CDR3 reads CASSLFRGGRYSNQPQHF. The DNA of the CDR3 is TGTGCCAGCAGCTTGTTCCGGGGGGGAAGGTATAGCAATCAGCCCCAGCATTTT.

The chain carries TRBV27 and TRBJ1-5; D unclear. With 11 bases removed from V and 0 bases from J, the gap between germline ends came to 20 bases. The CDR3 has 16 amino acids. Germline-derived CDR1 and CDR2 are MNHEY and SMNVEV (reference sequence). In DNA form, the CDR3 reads TGTGCCCCCGGTAGGCGACGCGCTAATAGCAATCAGCCCCAGCATTTT. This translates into CAPGRRRANSNQPQHF.

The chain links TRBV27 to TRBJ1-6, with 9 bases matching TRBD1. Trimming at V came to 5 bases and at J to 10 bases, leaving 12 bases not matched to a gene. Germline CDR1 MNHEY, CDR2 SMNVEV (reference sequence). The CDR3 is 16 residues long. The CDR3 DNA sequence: TGTGCCAGCAGTCCACAGGGGGCGCGGCCAGGCTCACCCCTCCACTTT. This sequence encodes CASSPQGARPGSPLHF.

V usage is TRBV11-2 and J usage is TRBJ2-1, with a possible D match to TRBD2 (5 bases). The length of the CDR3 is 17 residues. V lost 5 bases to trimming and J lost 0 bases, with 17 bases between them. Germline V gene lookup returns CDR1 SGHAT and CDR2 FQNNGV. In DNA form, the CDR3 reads TGTGCCAGCAGCCCCGAGAGCGGCTTCAGCTCCTACAATGAGCAGTTCTTC. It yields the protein CASSPESGFSSYNEQFF.

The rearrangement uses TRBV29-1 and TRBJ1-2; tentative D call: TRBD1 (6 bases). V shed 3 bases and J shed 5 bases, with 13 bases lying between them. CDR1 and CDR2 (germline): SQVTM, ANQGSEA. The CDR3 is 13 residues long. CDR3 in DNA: TGCAGCGTTGACCGGGGGCGAGGGTATGGCTACACCTTC. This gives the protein CSVDRGRGYGYTF.

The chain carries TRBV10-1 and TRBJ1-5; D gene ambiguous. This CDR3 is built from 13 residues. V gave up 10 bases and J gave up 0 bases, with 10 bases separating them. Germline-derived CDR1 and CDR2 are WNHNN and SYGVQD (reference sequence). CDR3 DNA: TGCGCCAATACCTTCTCTAGCAATCAGCCCCAGCATTTT. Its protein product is CANTFSSNQPQHF.